This T cell receptor (beta chain) was profiled in a study of T cells in tuberculosis. At the level of the study: A South African cohort included IGRA-negative adolescents, latently infected IGRA-positive adolescents and adults with active tuberculosis. Findings of the study overall: The TCR-beta difference was not significant; alpha differences partly reflected length. Samples were chosen by availability of cryopreserved specimens. Using the GMM-specific repertoire gave around 87% accuracy versus roughly 70% with motifs.

The repertoire was sequenced with immunoSEQ multiplex PCR; TCRdb's copy has only in-frame clones and lacks some. The table includes more than 35,000 clones, 90% to 95% detected once. As to this clone: Its antigen is currently unknown.

The sequence was obtained from a donor aged 5 to 30 with latent tuberculosis or without tuberculosis infection. Specimen: PBMCs.

In DNA form, the CDR3 reads TGTGCCAGCAGTGTACGGACTAGCGGGGGGAGCTCCTACGAGCAGTACTTC. It encodes CASSVRTSGGSSYEQYF. The chain links TRBV6-1 to TRBJ2-7; 14 bases are shared with TRBD2. CDR3 length: 17 amino acids. Germline loops: CDR1 MNHNS, CDR2 SASEGT. J was trimmed by 0 bases and V by 4 bases; bases with no gene match: 5.